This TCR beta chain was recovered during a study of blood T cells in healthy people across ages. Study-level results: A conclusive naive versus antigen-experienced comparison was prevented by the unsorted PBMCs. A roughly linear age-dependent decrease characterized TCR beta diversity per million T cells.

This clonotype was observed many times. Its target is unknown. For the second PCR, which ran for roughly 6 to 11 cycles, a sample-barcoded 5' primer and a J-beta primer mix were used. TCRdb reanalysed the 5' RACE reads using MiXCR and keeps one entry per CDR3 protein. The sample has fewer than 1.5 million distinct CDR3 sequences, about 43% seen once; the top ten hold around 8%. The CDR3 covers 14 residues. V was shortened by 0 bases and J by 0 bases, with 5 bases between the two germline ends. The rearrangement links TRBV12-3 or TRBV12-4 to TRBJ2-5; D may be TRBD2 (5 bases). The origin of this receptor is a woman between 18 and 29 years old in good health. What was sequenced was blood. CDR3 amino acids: CASSLADYQETQYF. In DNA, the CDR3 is TGTGCCAGCAGTTTAGCGGACTACCAAGAGACCCAGTACTTC.